These T cell receptor beta chains were read from a single sample in a study of T-cell memory formation after mild COVID-19. From the 5' RACE reads, TCRdb called clonotypes with MiXCR, one entry per CDR3 protein. The table shows a few hundred thousand distinct CDR3 sequences, with 15% to 20% occurring only once. The sample comprised PBMCs or a T cell subset sorted from them (not recorded which). Source of these receptors: a man younger than 35 who had mild COVID-19 (a few samples of this study predate the infection). Cell type and time point are not known. Both conserved end residues are part of each CDR3. A D gene is named only where the DNA matches it firmly. For some rows the clone size is stated as once, few or many, or as a class when expanded; others skip it.

v_call: TRBV4-3; j_call: TRBJ2-2; clone_size: few; d_call: TRBD1; cdr3_nt: TGCGCCAGCAGCCAAGATGGGACAGTCGGGGAGCTGTTTTTT; cdr3_aa: CASSQDGTVGELFF
v_call: TRBV5-1; j_call: TRBJ2-3; clone_size: many; d_call: TRBD1; cdr3_nt: TGCGCCAGCAGCCACTCAAGGACAGGGATCACAGATACGCAGTATTTT; cdr3_aa: CASSHSRTGITDTQYF
v_call: TRBV20-1; j_call: TRBJ2-1; clone_size: -; d_call: -; cdr3_nt: TGCAGTGCCCCGCCCGCATCTAGCTCCTACAATGAGCAGTTCTTC; cdr3_aa: CSAPPASSSYNEQFF
v_call: TRBV27; j_call: TRBJ1-1; clone_size: -; d_call: -; cdr3_nt: TGTGCCAGCAGTTTAAGGGGCATCATGAACACTGAAGCTTTCTTT; cdr3_aa: CASSLRGIMNTEAFF
v_call: TRBV7-2; j_call: TRBJ1-2; clone_size: -; d_call: TRBD1; cdr3_nt: TGTGCCAGCAGCTCCCTGATGGGGACAGGGGGAGGAGGAACACGCTACACCTTC; cdr3_aa: CASSSLMGTGGGGTRYTF
v_call: TRBV4-1; j_call: TRBJ2-3; clone_size: -; d_call: -; cdr3_nt: TGCGCCAGCAGCCACCAGGGCCTCGAAGATACGCAGTATTTT; cdr3_aa: CASSHQGLEDTQYF
v_call: TRBV5-1; j_call: TRBJ2-3; clone_size: many; d_call: TRBD2; cdr3_nt: TGCGCCAGCAGCGAGACACTGACTAGCGGGGAGCATACGCAGTATTTT; cdr3_aa: CASSETLTSGEHTQYF
v_call: TRBV7-9; j_call: TRBJ2-3; clone_size: few; d_call: -; cdr3_nt: TGTGCCAGCAGCTTATACAGCCCCACAGATACGCAGTATTTT; cdr3_aa: CASSLYSPTDTQYF
v_call: TRBV15; j_call: TRBJ1-2; clone_size: few; d_call: -; cdr3_nt: TGTGCCACCAGCAGAGGGTCAGACTATGGCTACACCTTC; cdr3_aa: CATSRGSDYGYTF
v_call: TRBV7-2; j_call: TRBJ2-1; clone_size: few; d_call: -; cdr3_nt: TGTGCCAGCAGTTTATTGATGAGCTCCTACAATGAGCAGTTCTTC; cdr3_aa: CASSLLMSSYNEQFF
v_call: TRBV20-1; j_call: TRBJ1-4; clone_size: few; d_call: -; cdr3_nt: TGCAGTGCTGGGAATAATGAAAAACTGTTTTTT; cdr3_aa: CSAGNNEKLFF
v_call: TRBV28; j_call: TRBJ2-3; clone_size: few; d_call: TRBD2; cdr3_nt: TGTGCCAGCAGCCGTAGCGGGGCAACAGATACGCAGTATTTT; cdr3_aa: CASSRSGATDTQYF
v_call: TRBV15; j_call: TRBJ2-5; clone_size: -; d_call: TRBD2; cdr3_nt: TGTGCCACCAGCAGAGATAGGCAGCGGGGACTAGAGACCCAGTACTTC; cdr3_aa: CATSRDRQRGLETQYF
v_call: TRBV5-1; j_call: TRBJ2-5; clone_size: many; d_call: TRBD2; cdr3_nt: TGCGCCAGCAGCCCCCCCGTAGCGGGGGAAGAGACCCAGTACTTC; cdr3_aa: CASSPPVAGEETQYF
v_call: TRBV7-3; j_call: TRBJ2-5; clone_size: few; d_call: TRBD2; cdr3_nt: TGTGCCAGCAGCTTATTCGGGACTAGAGAGACCCAGTACTTC; cdr3_aa: CASSLFGTRETQYF
v_call: TRBV7-2; j_call: TRBJ2-5; clone_size: few; d_call: -; cdr3_nt: TGTGCCAGCAGCCCTTGGGACCGAGGGGCGGAGACCCAGTACTTC; cdr3_aa: CASSPWDRGAETQYF
v_call: TRBV6-1; j_call: TRBJ2-1; clone_size: -; d_call: -; cdr3_nt: TGTGCCAGCAGTGAAGATACGAGCTCCTACAATGAGCAGTTCTTC; cdr3_aa: CASSEDTSSYNEQFF
v_call: TRBV20-1; j_call: TRBJ2-5; clone_size: -; d_call: -; cdr3_nt: TGCAGTGCTGGGTATAACAGCCAAGAGACCCAGTACTTC; cdr3_aa: CSAGYNSQETQYF
v_call: TRBV9; j_call: TRBJ2-2; clone_size: -; d_call: TRBD1; cdr3_nt: TGTGCCAGCAGCGTAGGGGACAGAGACACCGGGGAGCTGTTTTTT; cdr3_aa: CASSVGDRDTGELFF
v_call: TRBV7-2; j_call: TRBJ2-7; clone_size: many; d_call: -; cdr3_nt: TGTGCCAGCAGCGGCGACGAGCAGTACTTC; cdr3_aa: CASSGDEQYF
v_call: TRBV7-9; j_call: TRBJ2-1; clone_size: few; d_call: TRBD1; cdr3_nt: TGTGCCAGCAGCTTAGTACTTCAGGGGGCACCCTCCTACAATGAGCAGTTCTTC; cdr3_aa: CASSLVLQGAPSYNEQFF
v_call: TRBV5-1; j_call: TRBJ2-1; clone_size: many; d_call: TRBD1; cdr3_nt: TGCGCCAGCAGCCTGACAGGGGGCGCTTACAATGAGCAGTTCTTC; cdr3_aa: CASSLTGGAYNEQFF
v_call: TRBV5-1; j_call: TRBJ2-2; clone_size: few; d_call: -; cdr3_nt: TGCGCCAGCAGCAGAGGAGGCGGGACCACCGGGGAGCTGTTTTTT; cdr3_aa: CASSRGGGTTGELFF
v_call: TRBV7-9; j_call: TRBJ1-1; clone_size: -; d_call: -; cdr3_nt: TGTGCCTGCAGAGGCGGGACGCCCACTGAAGCTTTCTTT; cdr3_aa: CACRGGTPTEAFF
v_call: TRBV7-8; j_call: TRBJ2-5; clone_size: -; d_call: TRBD1; cdr3_nt: TGTGCCAGCAGCCGGGACAGGGCCGTGGGGGAGACCCAGTACTTC; cdr3_aa: CASSRDRAVGETQYF
v_call: TRBV7-3; j_call: TRBJ2-7; clone_size: few; d_call: TRBD2; cdr3_nt: TGTGCCAGCAGCGTTAGCGGGGGGGCTTTCGAGCAGTACTTC; cdr3_aa: CASSVSGGAFEQYF